This T cell receptor (beta chain) was sequenced during a study of T cells in women clearing cervical HPV infection (dated by TCRdb to 2016 to 2019). Describing the broader study: The cases were about two dozen women with histologically confirmed HPV16-related CIN3 or worse, and 2 of those women had invasive cancers. The controls were about two dozen women whose single incident HPV16 infection cleared within 12 months with no development of precancer or cancer. Blood from cases was collected at the visit where the lesion was first found, while blood from controls was collected once the infection could no longer be detected. For cases, a median interval of about 150 days, with an interquartile range of 90 to 200 days, was observed between lesion detection and blood sampling. Since only a few of the women had HLA typing available, the possibility that HLA type was acting as a confounder could not be ruled out. This exploratory proof-of-principle case-control study, nested within the Guanacaste HPV Natural History Study in Costa Rica, compared TCR repertoires among women with different cervical HPV16 outcomes. Cases were matched to controls by age within five years and by the year the sample was collected. A median age of approximately 32 years was observed in cases versus roughly 38 in controls, and no significant differences in baseline characteristics were found. In the parent cohort, roughly 10,000 women aged 18 or older were enrolled in Guanacaste, Costa Rica, during 1993 to 1994 and were followed for 6 to 7 years. As quality controls, five blinded duplicates were added to each group, bringing the total to about 60 samples made up of about 50 participants and about ten replicates.

A remark on this clone: Its antigen target is currently unknown.

What the work shows at the level of the full study, not this receptor alone: CIN3+ cases had significantly higher TCR repertoire richness than controls across sequencing depths, but evenness did not differ between the groups. The cross-sectional design could not show whether the associations came before the infection or were a result of it, and neither effector/memory subsets nor HPV-specific T cells were isolated. Because the number of T cells per sample was unknown, the richness differences could reflect varying T-cell content rather than repertoire biology. By combining richness with V gene abundances, random forest classifiers separated cases from controls with an estimated AUC of about 0.86.

TCR beta CDR3 regions were amplified by multiplex PCR from an average of roughly 1,200 ng genomic DNA per sample using the immunoSEQ assay. The assay corrected primer bias using a complete synthetic TCR repertoire to establish an amplification baseline. The amplicons were sequenced on the Illumina platform. In the source study's methods: Sequence errors were corrected by clustering with frequency ratios and a modified nearest-neighbor algorithm, and the sequences were then analyzed in the immunoSEQ Analyzer using IMGT gene definitions. At each rarefaction depth, TCR richness and evenness were averaged over 20 rarefaction repeats, and samples with fewer sequences than the depth were excluded. Relative abundances of V, D and J genes were compared between groups using Wilcoxon rank sum tests, with FDR correction applied. An intraclass correlation of around 96% for TCR richness and an average of about 82% across some 69 gene segments were obtained from the blinded duplicates. As stored in TCRdb, this immuneACCESS dataset retains in-frame rearrangements with V and J assigned. A fraction of the clones does not appear; measured against another copy, unresolved V genes explain less than half of the discrepancy, and the remainder lacks a known reason. V and J calls and clone size are as listed in that table; D and trimming were resolved from the DNA. The table for this sample lists 7,500 to 10,000 clones. The ten largest account for 7% to 10% of the sample.

Every participant had a single incident cervical HPV16 infection, and prevalent HPV16 infections were excluded. Cervical HPV DNA was detected by MY09/MY11 PCR and genotyped by dot-blot hybridization. Fifteen mL of heparinized blood was centrifuged, after which the buffy coat was aliquoted, frozen at -30 degrees C, and then stored at -80 degrees C. QIAGEN kits were used to extract genomic DNA from buffy coat specimens. The receptor was isolated from a woman aged 18 to 75 with a cervical HPV16 infection that either progressed to CIN3+ or cleared (not recorded which). The sequencing sample was made of blood buffy coat.

The encoded CDR3 is CASSPMASGGLPDTYTF. The CDR3 DNA, read in part, is TGTGCCAGCTCACCAATGGCTAGCGGGGGTCTCCCAGATACC. This chain is built from TRBV18 and TRBJ1-2, with TRBD1 tentatively as D gene (5 bases match). The CDR3 end is not reached by the read, which stops 3 residues before it; the germline J gene fills it in. From the germline V gene, CDR1 is KGHSH and CDR2 is LQKENI. Its CDR3 holds 17 amino acids, cysteine through phenylalanine. Sequencing covers 42 bases of the CDR3, shown here with the frame starting at base 1.